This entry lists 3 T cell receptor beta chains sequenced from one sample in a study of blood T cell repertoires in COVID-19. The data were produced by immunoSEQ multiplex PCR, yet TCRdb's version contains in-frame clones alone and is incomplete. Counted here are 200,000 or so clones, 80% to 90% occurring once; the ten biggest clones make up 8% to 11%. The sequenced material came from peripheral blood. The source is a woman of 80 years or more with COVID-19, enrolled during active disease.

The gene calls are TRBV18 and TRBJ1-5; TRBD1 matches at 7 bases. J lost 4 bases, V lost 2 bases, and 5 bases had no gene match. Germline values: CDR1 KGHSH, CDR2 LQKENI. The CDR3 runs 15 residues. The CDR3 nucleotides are TGTGCCAGCTCACCAGCCGCAGGGGGAAATCAGCCCCAGCATTTT. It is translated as CASSPAAGGNQPQHF.

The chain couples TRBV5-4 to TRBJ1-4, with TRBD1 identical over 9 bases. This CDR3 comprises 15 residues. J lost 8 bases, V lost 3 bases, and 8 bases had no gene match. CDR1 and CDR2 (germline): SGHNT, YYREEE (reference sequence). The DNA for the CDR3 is TGTGCCAGCAGCTCTGACAGGGGGGAAGGGGAAAAACTGTTTTTT. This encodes CASSSDRGEGEKLFF.

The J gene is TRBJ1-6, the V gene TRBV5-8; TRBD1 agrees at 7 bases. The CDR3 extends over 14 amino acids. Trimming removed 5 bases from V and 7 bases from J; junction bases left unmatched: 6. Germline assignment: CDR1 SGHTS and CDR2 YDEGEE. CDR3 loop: CASRHRGDNSPLHF. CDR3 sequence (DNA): TGTGCCAGCAGACACAGGGGCGACAATTCACCCCTCCACTTT.